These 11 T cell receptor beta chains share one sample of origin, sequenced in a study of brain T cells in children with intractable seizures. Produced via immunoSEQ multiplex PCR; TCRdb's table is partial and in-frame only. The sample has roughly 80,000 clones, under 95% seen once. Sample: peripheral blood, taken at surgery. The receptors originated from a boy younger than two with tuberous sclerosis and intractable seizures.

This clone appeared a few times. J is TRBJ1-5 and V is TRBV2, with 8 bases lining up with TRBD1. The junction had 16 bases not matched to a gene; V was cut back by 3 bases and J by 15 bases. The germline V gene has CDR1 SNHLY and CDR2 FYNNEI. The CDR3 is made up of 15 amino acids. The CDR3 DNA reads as TGTGCCAGCAGTGACACCGGGACAGGCTACATGGAGGGGCATTTT. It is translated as CASSDTGTGYMEGHF.

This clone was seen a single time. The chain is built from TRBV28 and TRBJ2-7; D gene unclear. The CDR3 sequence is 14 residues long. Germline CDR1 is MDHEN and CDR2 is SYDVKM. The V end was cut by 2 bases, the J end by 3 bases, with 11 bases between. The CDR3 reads CASSLELAFYEQYF. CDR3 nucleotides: TGTGCCAGCAGTTTAGAACTCGCCTTCTACGAGCAGTACTTC.

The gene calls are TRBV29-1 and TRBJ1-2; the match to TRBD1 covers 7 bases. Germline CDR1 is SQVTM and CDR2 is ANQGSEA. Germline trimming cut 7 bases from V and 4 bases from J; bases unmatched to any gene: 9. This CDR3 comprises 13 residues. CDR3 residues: CSAGGQAIYGYTF. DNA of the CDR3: TGCAGCGCGGGAGGACAGGCGATCTATGGCTACACCTTC.

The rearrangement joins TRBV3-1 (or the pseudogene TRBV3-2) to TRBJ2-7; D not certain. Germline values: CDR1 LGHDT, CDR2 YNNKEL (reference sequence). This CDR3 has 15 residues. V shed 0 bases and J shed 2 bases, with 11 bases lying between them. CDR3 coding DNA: TGTGCCAGCAGCCAAGATAAAGTACTTGCCTACGAGCAGTACTTC. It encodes CASSQDKVLAYEQYF.

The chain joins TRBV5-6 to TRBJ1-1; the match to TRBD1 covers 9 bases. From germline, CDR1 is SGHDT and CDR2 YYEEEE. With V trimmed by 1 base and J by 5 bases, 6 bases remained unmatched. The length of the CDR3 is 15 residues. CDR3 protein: CASSLTGGLWTEAFF. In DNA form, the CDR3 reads TGTGCCAGCAGCTTGACAGGGGGCTTATGGACTGAAGCTTTCTTT.

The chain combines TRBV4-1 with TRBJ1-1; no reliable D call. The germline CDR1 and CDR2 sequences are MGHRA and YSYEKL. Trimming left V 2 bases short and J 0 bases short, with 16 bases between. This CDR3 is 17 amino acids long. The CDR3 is CASSQQEASNMNTEAFF. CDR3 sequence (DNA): TGCGCCAGCAGCCAACAGGAAGCAAGTAATATGAACACTGAAGCTTTCTTT.

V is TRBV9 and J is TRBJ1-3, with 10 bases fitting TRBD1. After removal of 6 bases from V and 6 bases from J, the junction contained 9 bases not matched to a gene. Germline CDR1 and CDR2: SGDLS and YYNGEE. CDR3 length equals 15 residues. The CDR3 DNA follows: TGTGCCAGCACCCCGGGACAGGGGTTTTCAAACACCATATATTTT. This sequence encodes CASTPGQGFSNTIYF.

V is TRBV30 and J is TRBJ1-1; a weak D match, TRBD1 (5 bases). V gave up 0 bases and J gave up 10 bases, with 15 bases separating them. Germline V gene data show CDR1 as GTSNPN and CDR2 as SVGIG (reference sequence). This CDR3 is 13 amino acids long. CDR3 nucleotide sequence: TGTGCCTGGAGTGTAGGGCAGGGTCTGGGAGCTTTCTTT. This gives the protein CAWSVGQGLGAFF.

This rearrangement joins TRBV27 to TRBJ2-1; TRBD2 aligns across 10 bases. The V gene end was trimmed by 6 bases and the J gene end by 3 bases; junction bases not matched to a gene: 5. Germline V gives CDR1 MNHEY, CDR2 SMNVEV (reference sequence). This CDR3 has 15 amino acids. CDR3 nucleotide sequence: TGTGCCAGCAGCCAACTAGCGGGAAACTACAATGAGCAGTTCTTC. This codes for CASSQLAGNYNEQFF.

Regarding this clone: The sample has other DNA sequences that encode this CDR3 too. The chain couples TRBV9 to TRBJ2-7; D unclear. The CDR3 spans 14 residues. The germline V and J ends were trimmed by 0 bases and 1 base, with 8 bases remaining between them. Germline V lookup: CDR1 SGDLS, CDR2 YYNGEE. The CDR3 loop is CASSVELGSYEQYF. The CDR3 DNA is TGTGCCAGCAGCGTAGAGCTGGGATCCTACGAGCAGTACTTC.

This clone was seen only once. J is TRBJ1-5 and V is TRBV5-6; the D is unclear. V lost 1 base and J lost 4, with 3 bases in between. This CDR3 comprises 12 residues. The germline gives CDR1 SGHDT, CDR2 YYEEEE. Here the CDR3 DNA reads TGTGCCAGCAGCTTGCAAAATCAGCCCCAGCATTTT. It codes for CASSLQNQPQHF.